This T cell receptor beta chain came from a study of T cells after yellow fever vaccination. Study details: Preparation of the low-cell-number fractions used SMART-Seq v4 Ultra Low Input.

Overall study findings and caveats: Clonotypes found in both CD4 and CD8 compartments made up a small share. Repertoires obtained by FACS sorting could include abundant clonotypes that entered as contaminants from the bulk population. Weaker overall was a secondary response that nonetheless peaked faster, on day 5 versus 15.

This CDR3 is built from 14 residues. The germline gives CDR1 MNHEY, CDR2 SMNVEV (reference sequence). V was pared by 6 bases and J by 5 bases, with 17 bases between. This clonotype was counted between two and nine times. As yet, its antigen is unknown. MiXCR was run by TCRdb on the 5' RACE reads, yielding one entry per CDR3 protein. The sample yields some 320,000 distinct CDR3 sequences, about 10% seen once. This clonotype was sampled from a man younger than 35 who received the YFV17D yellow fever vaccine. The sequencing here drew on CD4+ T cells sorted from PBMCs, taken 45 days after the yellow fever booster vaccination. This rearrangement joins TRBV27 to TRBJ2-7; unclear D gene. The CDR3 sequence is CASRKHGSYDEQYF. As DNA, the CDR3 is TGTGCCAGCAGAAAACACGGGTCCTACGACGAGCAGTACTTC.